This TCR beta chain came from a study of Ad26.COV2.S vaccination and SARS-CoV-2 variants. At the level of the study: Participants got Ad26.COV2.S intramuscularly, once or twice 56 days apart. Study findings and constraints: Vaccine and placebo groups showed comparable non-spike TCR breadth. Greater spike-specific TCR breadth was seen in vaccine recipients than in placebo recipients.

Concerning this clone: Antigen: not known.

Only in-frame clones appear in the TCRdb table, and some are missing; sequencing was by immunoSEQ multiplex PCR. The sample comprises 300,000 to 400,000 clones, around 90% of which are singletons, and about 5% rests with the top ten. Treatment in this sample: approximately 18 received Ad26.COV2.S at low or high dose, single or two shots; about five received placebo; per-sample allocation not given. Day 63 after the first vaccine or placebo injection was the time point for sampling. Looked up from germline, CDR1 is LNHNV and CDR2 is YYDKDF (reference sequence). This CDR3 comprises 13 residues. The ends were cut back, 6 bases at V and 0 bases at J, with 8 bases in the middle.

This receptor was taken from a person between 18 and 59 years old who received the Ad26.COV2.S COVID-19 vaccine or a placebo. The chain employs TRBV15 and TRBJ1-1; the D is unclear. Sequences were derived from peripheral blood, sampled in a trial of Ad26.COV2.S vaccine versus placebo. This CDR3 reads CATRGSLNTEAFF. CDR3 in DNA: TGTGCCACCAGGGGTAGTCTGAACACTGAAGCTTTCTTT.